This T cell receptor (beta chain) was obtained from a study of blood T cell repertoires in COVID-19. In the study overall: The United States, Italy and Spain were the sources of the acute and convalescent COVID-19 samples. PBMCs, B-cell-depleted T cells, or T cells provided the cDNA or gDNA that made up the material.

Clinical histories supplied by participants themselves formed the basis of cohort assignment. Original analysis: Amplification of reference gene primers provided the estimated nucleated cell counts. The protocol was immunoSEQ multiplex PCR, while the TCRdb copy is restricted to in-frame clones and leaves out a portion. That table gives V, J and clone size, and the DNA gave D and trimming. The sample lists a few hundred thousand clones; roughly 84% were seen once. This clone came up a few times. The V end was cut by 6 bases, the J end by 11 bases, with 19 bases between. Germline CDR1 is MDHEN and CDR2 is SYDVKM. There are 13 residues in the CDR3.

Sequences were obtained from PBMCs or T cells enriched from blood (not recorded which). The sequence was collected from a woman in her 30s who had recovered from COVID-19. The V and J genes are TRBV28 and TRBJ1-1; D call uncertain. As DNA, the CDR3 is TGTGCCAGCAGCCCTGGTTCCAAGTCGGTGGCTTTCTTT. Encoded protein: CASSPGSKSVAFF.